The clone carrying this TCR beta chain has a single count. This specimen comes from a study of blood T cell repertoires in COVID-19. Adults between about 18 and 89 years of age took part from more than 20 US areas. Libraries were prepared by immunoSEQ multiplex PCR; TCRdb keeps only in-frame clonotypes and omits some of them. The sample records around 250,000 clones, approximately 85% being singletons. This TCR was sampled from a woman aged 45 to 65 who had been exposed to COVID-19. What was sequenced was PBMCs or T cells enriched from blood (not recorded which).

As DNA, the CDR3 is TGTGCCAGTAGTCGACAGGGGCCGCGGGAAAACACCATATATTTT. Its translation is CASSRQGPRENTIYF. The chain joins TRBV19 to TRBJ1-3; 8 bases align to TRBD1. Germline CDR1 is LNHDA and CDR2 is SQIVND (reference sequence). This CDR3 is built from 15 residues. V dropped 5 bases and J dropped 6; count of bases not matched to a gene: 9.